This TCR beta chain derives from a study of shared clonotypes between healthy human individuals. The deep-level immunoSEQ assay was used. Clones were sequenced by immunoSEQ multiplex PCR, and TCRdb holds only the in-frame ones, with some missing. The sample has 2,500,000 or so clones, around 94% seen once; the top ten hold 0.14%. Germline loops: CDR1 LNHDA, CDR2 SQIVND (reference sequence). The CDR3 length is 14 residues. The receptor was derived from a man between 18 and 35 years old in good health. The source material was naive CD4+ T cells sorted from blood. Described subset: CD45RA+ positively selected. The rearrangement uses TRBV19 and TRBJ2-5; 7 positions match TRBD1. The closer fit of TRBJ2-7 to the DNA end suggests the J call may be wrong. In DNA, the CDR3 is TGTGCCAGTAGTACCCCGGGACAGACCTACGAGCAGTACTTC. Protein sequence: CASSTPGQTYEQYF.